This TCR beta chain stems from a study of T cells after yellow fever vaccination. This CDR3 is built from 14 residues. With 5 bases removed from V and 3 bases from J, the gap between germline ends came to 13 bases. Per the germline V gene, CDR1 is SNHLY and CDR2 is FYNNEI. TCRdb re-analysed the 5' RACE reads in MiXCR, keeping a single row per CDR3 protein. This table has about 4,600 distinct CDR3 sequences, roughly 3.4% appearing once. Study-level results: Any FACS-sorted repertoire could hold abundant clonotypes that contaminate it from the bulk population. Sorted memory cells at day 0 lacked detectable levels of almost all vaccine-responding clonotypes.

This clonotype has ten or more counts. The chain is built from TRBV2 and TRBJ2-5; weak D call: TRBD2 (6 bases). This receptor was taken from a man aged 25 to 40 who received the YFV17D yellow fever vaccine. The sample was PBMCs, either bulk or a sorted T-cell subset (CD4+, CD8+, memory, or dextramer-sorted; not recorded which), taken 15 days after the yellow fever booster vaccination. In DNA form, the CDR3 reads TGTGCCAGCAGTTATCAGGGCGGGGAAGAGACCCAGTACTTC. Residues: CASSYQGGEETQYF.